These T cell receptor beta chains were read from a single sample in a study of identical twins. One entry per CDR3 protein, called by TCRdb with MiXCR from the 5' RACE reads. The sample holds roughly 490,000 distinct CDR3 sequences, roughly an eighth seen once. The sample was also linked to a second study, of yellow fever vaccine responses in identical twins.

Sequenced: CD4+ T cells sorted from blood. These receptors all come from a woman under 30 in good health. CDR3s include the opening cysteine and the closing phenylalanine or tryptophan. The D gene is left open where the match is weak. Some rows have no size entry. The others give once, few or many, or a class for an expanded clone.

j_gene: TRBJ1-6; abundance: NA; d_gene: NA; v_gene: TRBV12-3/TRBV12-4; CDR3nt: TGTGCCAGCAGTTTTGGTCCGAGGAATTCACCCCTCCACTTT; CDR3aa: CASSFGPRNSPLHF
j_gene: TRBJ2-3; abundance: few; d_gene: NA; v_gene: TRBV5-1; CDR3nt: TGCGCCAGCAGCTCGGGCCCGGGGGCTGGGACAGATACGCAGTATTTT; CDR3aa: CASSSGPGAGTDTQYF
j_gene: TRBJ1-2; abundance: NA; d_gene: TRBD1; v_gene: TRBV28; CDR3nt: TGTGCCAGCAGCTCCCAACGTTTTAACAGGGGAGTGGGTAACGGCTACACCTTC; CDR3aa: CASSSQRFNRGVGNGYTF
j_gene: TRBJ2-7; abundance: few; d_gene: NA; v_gene: TRBV4-2; CDR3nt: TGTGCCAGCAGCCAAGAAGGGGCCCTCTCGTGGGAGCAGTACTTC; CDR3aa: CASSQEGALSWEQYF
j_gene: TRBJ1-5; abundance: NA; d_gene: TRBD1; v_gene: TRBV20-1; CDR3nt: TGCAGTGCTAGTCGGACAGGGGGCGCGAGGCAGAGCAATCAGCCCCAGCATTTT; CDR3aa: CSASRTGGARQSNQPQHF
j_gene: TRBJ2-7; abundance: NA; d_gene: NA; v_gene: TRBV20-1; CDR3nt: TGCAGTGCTAGCGACATGGGACGGTCCTACGAGCAGTACTTC; CDR3aa: CSASDMGRSYEQYF
j_gene: TRBJ1-6; abundance: NA; d_gene: NA; v_gene: TRBV27; CDR3nt: TGTGCCAGCAGTTTATCGGCAGGTTCTTATAATTCACCCCTCCACTTT; CDR3aa: CASSLSAGSYNSPLHF
j_gene: TRBJ2-6; abundance: NA; d_gene: NA; v_gene: TRBV7-6; CDR3nt: TGTGCCAGCAGCTCCCCTGGGGCCAACGTCCTGACTTTC; CDR3aa: CASSSPGANVLTF
j_gene: TRBJ2-1; abundance: NA; d_gene: NA; v_gene: TRBV6-2/TRBV6-3; CDR3nt: TGTGCCAGCAGTTACTCGAAGGCCGGCCAAGGGTGGGGGATCAATGAGCAGTTCTTC; CDR3aa: CASSYSKAGQGWGINEQFF
j_gene: TRBJ1-6; abundance: few; d_gene: NA; v_gene: TRBV10-3; CDR3nt: TGTGCCACCGCAGACGTGCAGAATTCACCCCTCCACTTT; CDR3aa: CATADVQNSPLHF
j_gene: TRBJ2-1; abundance: few; d_gene: TRBD1; v_gene: TRBV4-1; CDR3nt: TGCGCCAGCAGCCAAGGATTTTTGGGACAGGGGTTAGATGAGCAGTTCTTC; CDR3aa: CASSQGFLGQGLDEQFF
j_gene: TRBJ1-2; abundance: NA; d_gene: NA; v_gene: TRBV14; CDR3nt: TGTGCCAGCAGCCACCAACGGGGATACGATTATGGCTACACCTTC; CDR3aa: CASSHQRGYDYGYTF
j_gene: TRBJ2-2; abundance: few; d_gene: NA; v_gene: TRBV5-1; CDR3nt: TGCGCCAGCACGATATCTAACACCGGGGAGCTGTTTTTT; CDR3aa: CASTISNTGELFF
j_gene: TRBJ2-3; abundance: few; d_gene: NA; v_gene: TRBV10-3; CDR3nt: TGTGCCGCAGGTCCTGGGACAAAGGCAGATACGCAGTATTTT; CDR3aa: CAAGPGTKADTQYF
j_gene: TRBJ2-6; abundance: many; d_gene: NA; v_gene: TRBV28; CDR3nt: TGTGCCAGCCGGGACCTCCAGGCTGGGGCCAACGTCCTGACTTTC; CDR3aa: CASRDLQAGANVLTF
j_gene: TRBJ2-7; abundance: NA; d_gene: TRBD1; v_gene: TRBV18; CDR3nt: TGTGCCAGCTCGGGGGACAGTAACTACGAGCAGTACTTC; CDR3aa: CASSGDSNYEQYF
j_gene: TRBJ1-3; abundance: NA; d_gene: TRBD1; v_gene: TRBV6-1; CDR3nt: TGTGCCAGCAGTCCGACAGGGTGGGACACCATATATTTT; CDR3aa: CASSPTGWDTIYF
j_gene: TRBJ2-6; abundance: few; d_gene: NA; v_gene: TRBV7-9; CDR3nt: TGTGCCAGCAGCGCCCAGTGGATCCCCTCTGGGGCCAACGTCCTGACTTTC; CDR3aa: CASSAQWIPSGANVLTF
j_gene: TRBJ2-2; abundance: few; d_gene: TRBD2; v_gene: TRBV20-1; CDR3nt: TGCAGTGCTAGAGATCTGACCGGGACTAGCGCCGACGGGGAGCTGTTTTTT; CDR3aa: CSARDLTGTSADGELFF
j_gene: TRBJ2-3; abundance: few; d_gene: NA; v_gene: TRBV29-1; CDR3nt: TGCAGCGGCTATAACACAGATACGCAGTATTTT; CDR3aa: CSGYNTDTQYF
j_gene: TRBJ1-6; abundance: few; d_gene: NA; v_gene: TRBV20-1; CDR3nt: TGCAGTGCTAGAGACTATTACGACAGCAAAAATTCACCCCTCCACTTT; CDR3aa: CSARDYYDSKNSPLHF
j_gene: TRBJ2-5; abundance: NA; d_gene: NA; v_gene: TRBV5-1; CDR3nt: TGCGCCAGAAGCCCAGGCGAAGAGACCCAGTACTTC; CDR3aa: CARSPGEETQYF
j_gene: TRBJ2-3; abundance: few; d_gene: NA; v_gene: TRBV3-1; CDR3nt: TGTGCCAGCAGCCTCTCTGGTGTGGATACGCAGTATTTT; CDR3aa: CASSLSGVDTQYF
j_gene: TRBJ2-4; abundance: NA; d_gene: NA; v_gene: TRBV20-1; CDR3nt: TGCAGTGCCCGCCTAGCTGGGGGACCTACCTATCTAGCCAAAAACATTCAGTACTTC; CDR3aa: CSARLAGGPTYLAKNIQYF
j_gene: TRBJ2-1; abundance: many; d_gene: TRBD2; v_gene: TRBV6-1; CDR3nt: TGTGCCAGCGCAACTAGCGGGGGGTTGTACAATGAGCAGTTCTTC; CDR3aa: CASATSGGLYNEQFF
j_gene: TRBJ2-1; abundance: NA; d_gene: NA; v_gene: TRBV6-2/TRBV6-3; CDR3nt: TGTGCCAGCAGTTCTCCACTACTGGCGGGAGAGCAGTTCTTC; CDR3aa: CASSSPLLAGEQFF
j_gene: TRBJ2-5; abundance: many; d_gene: NA; v_gene: TRBV12-3/TRBV12-4; CDR3nt: TGTGCCAGCAGTTTTAAAGAGACCCAGTACTTC; CDR3aa: CASSFKETQYF
j_gene: TRBJ2-1; abundance: many; d_gene: NA; v_gene: TRBV29-1; CDR3nt: TGCAGCGTTGCGTGGGGCCTAGCGCTGGGCAATGAGCAGTTCTTC; CDR3aa: CSVAWGLALGNEQFF
j_gene: TRBJ2-5; abundance: few; d_gene: NA; v_gene: TRBV5-1; CDR3nt: TGCGCCAGCAGCCTGGGGGCTAGCGGAAAAGAGACCCAGTACTTC; CDR3aa: CASSLGASGKETQYF
j_gene: TRBJ1-1; abundance: few; d_gene: TRBD1; v_gene: TRBV20-1; CDR3nt: TGCAGTGCTCGGGACAGGGTGGCCAGTATCGTACGGGGAGCTTTCTTT; CDR3aa: CSARDRVASIVRGAFF
j_gene: TRBJ2-2; abundance: few; d_gene: TRBD2; v_gene: TRBV12-3/TRBV12-4; CDR3nt: TGTGCCAGCATTAGACGGGGGGGGTTAAACACCGGGGAGCTGTTTTTT; CDR3aa: CASIRRGGLNTGELFF
j_gene: TRBJ2-3; abundance: NA; d_gene: TRBD1; v_gene: TRBV5-6; CDR3nt: TGTGCCAGCAGCCCGGACAGGGTAAGGGCAGATACGCAGTATTTT; CDR3aa: CASSPDRVRADTQYF
j_gene: TRBJ2-1; abundance: NA; d_gene: NA; v_gene: TRBV7-9; CDR3nt: TGTGCCAGCAGCTTAAAGGGACGGGGTACAGATGAGCAGTTCTTC; CDR3aa: CASSLKGRGTDEQFF
j_gene: TRBJ2-5; abundance: many; d_gene: NA; v_gene: TRBV6-2/TRBV6-3; CDR3nt: TGTGCCAGCAGCGGAAACCTCGACAGAAACTTGAAAGAGACCCAGTACTTC; CDR3aa: CASSGNLDRNLKETQYF
j_gene: TRBJ2-7; abundance: NA; d_gene: NA; v_gene: TRBV7-2; CDR3nt: TGTGCCAGCAGCTTAGAATACGGCGGGGAGCAGTACTTC; CDR3aa: CASSLEYGGEQYF
j_gene: TRBJ1-1; abundance: many; d_gene: NA; v_gene: TRBV7-9; CDR3nt: TGTGCCAGCAGCTTAGAACCGGGCACTGAAGCTTTCTTT; CDR3aa: CASSLEPGTEAFF
j_gene: TRBJ1-1; abundance: NA; d_gene: NA; v_gene: TRBV3-1; CDR3nt: TGTGCCAGCAGCCATAGTCCAGGGCAGGGTAACACTGAAGCTTTCTTT; CDR3aa: CASSHSPGQGNTEAFF
j_gene: TRBJ2-5; abundance: NA; d_gene: TRBD2; v_gene: TRBV20-1; CDR3nt: TGCAGTGCTGAGACTAGCCAGATAAGAGAGACCCAGTACTTC; CDR3aa: CSAETSQIRETQYF
j_gene: TRBJ2-2; abundance: few; d_gene: TRBD2; v_gene: TRBV24-1; CDR3nt: TGTGCCACCAGGACCGGGGGGGTGAACACCGGGGAGCTGTTTTTT; CDR3aa: CATRTGGVNTGELFF
j_gene: TRBJ2-3; abundance: NA; d_gene: TRBD2; v_gene: TRBV15; CDR3nt: TGTGCCACCAGCACGAGACTAGCGGGGGACAGCGATACGCAGTATTTT; CDR3aa: CATSTRLAGDSDTQYF
j_gene: TRBJ1-1; abundance: NA; d_gene: NA; v_gene: TRBV19; CDR3nt: TGTGCCAGTAGTATAGTACAGCCCCCCAAGAACACTGAAGCTTTCTTT; CDR3aa: CASSIVQPPKNTEAFF